This entry lists 27 T cell receptor beta chains sequenced from one sample in a study of blood T cell repertoires in COVID-19. Sequencing was performed with immunoSEQ multiplex PCR; in TCRdb, only in-frame clones are kept and a portion is missing. The sample shows about 180,000 clones, roughly 83% of them seen only once. Sequencing input: peripheral blood. The receptors derive from a human donor in a cohort sampled during active COVID-19.

This chain joins TRBV5-1 and TRBJ1-1; D perhaps matches TRBD1 (5 bases). CDR3 length equals 15 residues. V lost 0 bases and J lost 4, with 13 bases in between. Germline V gene lookup returns CDR1 SGHRS and CDR2 YFSETQ. This CDR3 reads CASSLDLPGVTEAFF. CDR3 bases: TGCGCCAGCAGCTTGGACTTGCCGGGGGTCACTGAAGCTTTCTTT.

This clone came up many times. The rearrangement uses TRBV4-3 and TRBJ2-6, with 7 bases lining up with TRBD1. Germline V lookup: CDR1 LGHNA, CDR2 YSLEER. This CDR3 spans 17 amino acids. The ends lost 4 bases at V and 2 bases at J; junction bases unmatched: 8. This CDR3 is CASSLTNQGAGANVLTF. DNA of the CDR3: TGCGCCAGCAGCCTTACGAATCAGGGGGCTGGGGCCAACGTCCTGACTTTC.

This clone was detected only a few times. This chain links TRBV7-2 with TRBJ2-7; 9 bases agree with TRBD1. Germline V CDR1 and CDR2: SGHTA, FQGNSA. This CDR3 is built from 18 residues. The J segment lost 2 bases and the V segment lost 5 bases, leaving 16 bases of the junction unmatched. The CDR3 coding sequence is TGTGCCAGCAGCACCGGGGGGACAGGGCGACAGAAGCCCTACGAGCAGTACTTC. Protein product: CASSTGGTGRQKPYEQYF.

The chain links TRBV3-1 (or the pseudogene TRBV3-2) to TRBJ2-7, with 11 bases lining up with TRBD1. CDR1 LGHDT and CDR2 YNNKEL come from the germline V gene (reference sequence). The CDR3 totals 16 residues. Unmatched junction bases numbered 5, after V lost 1 base and J lost 3 bases. The CDR3 coding sequence is TGTGCCAGCAGCCAAGCCGGCGGGACAGGGGGCTACGAGCAGTACTTC. It yields the protein CASSQAGGTGGYEQYF.

This chain connects TRBV9 to TRBJ1-1; D not certain. The CDR3 runs 14 residues. Germline V gene data show CDR1 as SGDLS and CDR2 as YYNGEE. The V and J ends lost 4 bases and 1 base respectively, with 11 bases between them. DNA of the CDR3: TGTGCCAGCAGCCCTCGAGAGGGGAACACTGAAGCTTTCTTT. It encodes CASSPREGNTEAFF.

The rearrangement joins TRBV9 to TRBJ1-4; tentatively, D is TRBD1 (6 bases). V was shortened by 2 bases and J by 1 base, with 9 bases between the two germline ends. This CDR3 comprises 15 residues. CDR1 and CDR2 (germline): SGDLS, YYNGEE. DNA of the CDR3: TGTGCCAGCAGCGTCGGACAGAGAACTAATGAAAAACTGTTTTTT. Residues: CASSVGQRTNEKLFF.

The chain carries TRBV25-1 and TRBJ1-2; no firm D call. This CDR3 is 14 amino acids long. Trimming stripped 4 bases from V and 0 bases from J, with 9 bases between. Germline V gene sequence: CDR1 MGHDK, CDR2 SYGVNS. The DNA for the CDR3 is TGTGCCAGCAGTGTGGCAGGTGCTAACTATGGCTACACCTTC. Translating gives CASSVAGANYGYTF.

This chain uses TRBV7-3 with TRBJ2-2; 9 positions agree with TRBD2. Germline V gene lookup returns CDR1 SGHTA and CDR2 FQGTGA. Unmatched junction bases numbered 6, after V lost 1 base and J lost 6 bases. CDR3 length: 16 residues. The CDR3, as DNA: TGTGCCAGCAGCTTAAATAAGGCGGGAGGGGCCGGGGAGCTGTTTTTT. It is translated as CASSLNKAGGAGELFF.

The chain joins TRBV11-2 to TRBJ2-5; 10 nucleotides line up with TRBD2. The CDR3 is 18 residues long. Germline assignment: CDR1 SGHAT and CDR2 FQNNGV. The J segment lost 1 base and the V segment lost 1 base, leaving 9 bases of the junction unmatched. This CDR3 reads CASSLGLLSSGGQETQYF. CDR3 nucleotide sequence: TGTGCCAGCAGCTTAGGTCTCTTGTCTAGCGGGGGCCAAGAGACCCAGTACTTC.

The J gene is TRBJ1-2, the V gene TRBV21-1; TRBD1, the D gene given by the table, was not confirmed from the DNA. TRBV21-1 is a listed pseudogene. CDR3 size: 14 residues. CDR3 nucleotide sequence: TGTGCCAGCAGCAGGCGGGACAGGAACTATGGCTACACCTTC. Translating gives CASSRRDRNYGYTF.

V and J are TRBV5-1 and TRBJ2-1; 7 bases are a match to TRBD2. After removal of 4 bases from V and 10 bases from J, the junction contained 14 bases not matched to a gene. The CDR3 extends over 15 amino acids. CDR1 is SGHRS and CDR2 is YFSETQ in the germline V gene. CDR3 DNA: TGCGCCAGCAGCGACCCGGGGGAGGGCCGACGGGAGCAGTTCTTC. Encoded protein: CASSDPGEGRREQFF.

The rearrangement uses TRBV7-3 and TRBJ1-2; 12 bases are shared with TRBD1. Germline assignment: CDR1 SGHTA and CDR2 FQGTGA. The CDR3 is 14 amino acids. V lost 5 bases, J lost 6 bases, and 4 bases stayed unmatched. CDR3 loop: CASSGGTGGHGYTF. DNA of the CDR3: TGTGCCAGCAGCGGTGGGACAGGGGGCCATGGCTACACCTTC.

This sequence joins TRBV6-2 or TRBV6-3 and TRBJ2-6; 7 nucleotides line up with TRBD1. CDR1 MNHEY and CDR2 SVGEGT come from the germline V gene. This CDR3 contains 18 residues. With V trimmed by 3 bases and J by 1 base, 9 bases remained unmatched. Here the CDR3 DNA reads TGTGCCAGCAGTTATCGAAGACAGGGATGGTCTGGGGCCAACGTCCTGACTTTC. Translating gives CASSYRRQGWSGANVLTF.

The gene calls are TRBV6-2 or TRBV6-3 and TRBJ2-5, with D possibly matching TRBD1 (5 bases). The ends were cut back, 5 bases at V and 4 bases at J, with 14 bases in the middle. From germline, CDR1 is MNHEY and CDR2 SVGEGT. The CDR3 extends over 14 amino acids. CDR3 sequence (DNA): TGTGCCAGCAGTACTCAGGGTAGTCGAGAGACCCAGTACTTC. Amino acid sequence: CASSTQGSRETQYF.

As DNA, the CDR3 is TGTGCCAGCAGCCGTACGAAAAGGAGGGACAGGGGGGAAGAGACCCAGTACTTC. Its translation: CASSRTKRRDRGEETQYF. The V call is TRBV16, the J call TRBJ2-5; 11 bases are a match to TRBD1. The CDR3 consists of 18 residues. V was clipped by 4 bases and J by 3 bases; unmatched bases: 13. Germline V gene data show CDR1 as KGHSY and CDR2 as FQNENV.

Concerning this clone itself: This same CDR3 is encoded by further DNA sequences in the sample. This chain uses TRBV18 with TRBJ2-5; D ambiguous. Looked up from germline, CDR1 is KGHSH and CDR2 is LQKENI. This CDR3 spans 11 amino acids. V shed 3 bases and J shed 4 bases, with 3 bases lying between them. As DNA, the CDR3 is TGTGCCAGCTCACCCTCAGAGACCCAGTACTTC. Residues: CASSPSETQYF.

The rearrangement links TRBV29-1 to TRBJ1-2; perhaps TRBD1 as D (5 bases). The V end lost 0 bases, the J end lost 10 bases, and 12 bases lay between the germline ends. The germline V gene has CDR1 SQVTM and CDR2 ANQGSEA. This CDR3 is built from 12 residues. This chain's CDR3 is CSVEERQGSYTF. CDR3 in DNA: TGCAGCGTTGAAGAGCGGCAGGGTTCCTACACCTTC.

This chain links TRBV6-2 or TRBV6-3 with TRBJ1-6; 8 nucleotides agree with TRBD1. V dropped 7 bases and J dropped 9; count of bases not matched to a gene: 8. Germline values: CDR1 MNHEY, CDR2 SVGEGT. CDR3 length equals 14 residues. The CDR3 protein is CASTPGQESSPLHF. CDR3 nucleotide sequence: TGTGCCAGCACCCCGGGACAGGAAAGTTCACCCCTCCACTTT.

V is TRBV4-3 and J is TRBJ2-1; D possibly corresponds to TRBD1 (6 bases). In germline, CDR1 is LGHNA, CDR2 YSLEER. Trimming took off 0 bases at V and 8 bases at J, with 14 bases between the two ends. There are 15 residues in the CDR3. Here the CDR3 DNA reads TGCGCCAGCAGCCAAGAGTCCCAGGGGACGCATGAGCAGTTCTTC. It encodes CASSQESQGTHEQFF.

The J gene is TRBJ2-7, the V gene TRBV28; 9 nucleotides agree with TRBD1. The junction had 7 bases not matched to a gene; V was cut back by 6 bases and J by 1 base. Germline CDR1 is MDHEN and CDR2 is SYDVKM. This CDR3 spans 15 amino acids. The CDR3 bases are TGTGCCAGCAGGGACTCCGGGACAGGGTCCTACGAGCAGTACTTC. Residues: CASRDSGTGSYEQYF.

This clone was seen only once. This chain joins TRBV11-2 and TRBJ1-2, with D possibly being TRBD1 (5 bases). Germline CDR1 reads SGHAT; CDR2 reads FQNNGV. The CDR3 is 13 residues long. Deletions cut 6 bases from V and 4 bases from J, with 12 bases between. CDR3 DNA sequence: TGTGCCAGCAGGGCGGGGGGTTCCTATGGCTACACCTTC. Translating it yields CASRAGGSYGYTF.

The genes are TRBV3-1 (or the pseudogene TRBV3-2) and TRBJ1-3; maybe TRBD1 (5 bases). The CDR3 length is 15 residues. Germline values: CDR1 LGHDT, CDR2 YNNKEL (reference sequence). Trimming stripped 1 base from V and 0 bases from J, with 7 bases between. CDR3 in amino acids: CASSQGGVSGNTIYF. The DNA for the CDR3 is TGTGCCAGCAGCCAAGGGGGGGTCTCTGGAAACACCATATATTTT.

V is TRBV19 and J is TRBJ2-7, with D uncertain. Trimming removed 3 bases from V and 2 bases from J, with 8 bases in between. The CDR3 has 13 amino acids. The germline CDR1 and CDR2 sequences are LNHDA and SQIVND (reference sequence). The CDR3 here is CASSMAGTYEQYF. The CDR3 nucleotides read TGTGCCAGTAGTATGGCAGGCACCTACGAGCAGTACTTC.

The rearrangement uses TRBV2 and TRBJ2-7; TRBD2 might be the D (7 bases). The CDR3 length is 14 residues. V gave up 8 bases and J gave up 0 bases, with 14 bases separating them. CDR1 SNHLY and CDR2 FYNNEI come from the germline V gene. CDR3 in amino acids: CASLIGGLSYEQYF. As DNA, the CDR3 is TGTGCCAGCCTAATCGGGGGGCTCTCCTACGAGCAGTACTTC.

This clone was seen once. V and J are TRBV7-8 and TRBJ1-1, with 7 bases identical to TRBD1. CDR3 length equals 18 residues. CDR1 and CDR2 (germline): SGHVS, FQNEAQ. The V gene end was trimmed by 5 bases and the J gene end by 0 bases; junction bases not matched to a gene: 15. Here the CDR3 DNA reads TGTGCCAGCAGCCAAACAGGGGTGAAGGCCAGCTTGAACACTGAAGCTTTCTTT. Amino acids: CASSQTGVKASLNTEAFF. Looking up the rest from reference TRBV7-8 and TRBJ1-1 gives the full variable domain: GAGVSQSPRYKVAKRGQDVALRCDPISGHVSLFWYQQALGQGPEFLTYFQNEAQLDKSGLPSDRFFAERPEGSVSTLKIQRTQQEDSAVYLCASSQTGVKASLNTEAFFGQGTRLTVV.

The chain combines TRBV6-5 with TRBJ2-7; 7 bases match TRBD1. CDR1 and CDR2 (germline): MNHEY, SVGAGI. The CDR3 covers 13 residues. V lost 7 bases and J lost 0; bases outside the gene matches: 3. CDR3 sequence (DNA): TGTGCCAGCAATCGGGACAGCTCCTACGAGCAGTACTTC. Translating it yields CASNRDSSYEQYF.

This clone was detected a few times. The chain couples TRBV18 to TRBJ1-6, with D possibly TRBD1 on 6 matching bases. The V gene's germline CDR1 is KGHSH and CDR2 LQKENI. The V end lost 3 bases, the J end lost 7 bases, and 10 bases lay between the germline ends. This CDR3 is built from 14 residues. The CDR3 loop is CASSPAGVNSPLHF. The CDR3 nucleotides are TGTGCCAGCTCACCGGCAGGGGTGAATTCACCCCTCCACTTT. The complete variable domain, with remaining parts taken from reference TRBV18 and TRBJ1-6, reads NAGVMQNPRHLVRRRGQEARLRCSPMKGHSHVYWYRQLPEEGLKFMVYLQKENIIDESGMPKERFSAEFPKEGPSILRIQQVVRGDSAAYFCASSPAGVNSPLHFGNGTRLTVT.